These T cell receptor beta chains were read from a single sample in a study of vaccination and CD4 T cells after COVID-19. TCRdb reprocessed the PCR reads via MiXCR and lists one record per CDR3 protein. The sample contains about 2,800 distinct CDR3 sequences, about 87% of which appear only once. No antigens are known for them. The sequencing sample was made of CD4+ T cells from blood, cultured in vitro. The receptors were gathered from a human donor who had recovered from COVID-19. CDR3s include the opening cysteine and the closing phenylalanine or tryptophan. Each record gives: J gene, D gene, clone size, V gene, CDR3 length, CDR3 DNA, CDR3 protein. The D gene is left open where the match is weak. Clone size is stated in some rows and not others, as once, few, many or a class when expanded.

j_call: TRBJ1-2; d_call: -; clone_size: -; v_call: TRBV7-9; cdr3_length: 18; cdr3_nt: TGTGCCAGCAGCTTAGTTAAGGGTCGAACAGTCGATGTCCTCGGCTACACCTTC; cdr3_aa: CASSLVKGRTVDVLGYTF
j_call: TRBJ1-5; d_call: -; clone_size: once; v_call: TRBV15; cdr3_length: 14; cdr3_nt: TGTGCCACCAGCAGAGTATCCCTCAATCAGCCCCAGCATTTT; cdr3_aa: CATSRVSLNQPQHF
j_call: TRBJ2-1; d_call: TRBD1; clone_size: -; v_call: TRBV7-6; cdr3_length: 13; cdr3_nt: TGTGCCAGCAGCTCTGACAGGGGGCGTGAGCAGTTCTTC; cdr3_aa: CASSSDRGREQFF
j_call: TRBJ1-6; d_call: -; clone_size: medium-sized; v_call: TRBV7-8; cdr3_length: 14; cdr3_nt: TGTGCCAGCAGCCCCCGCGAGGGAGGCTCACCCCTCCACTTT; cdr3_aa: CASSPREGGSPLHF
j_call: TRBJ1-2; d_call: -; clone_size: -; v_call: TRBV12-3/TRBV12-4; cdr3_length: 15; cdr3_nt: TGTGCCAGCAGTTTAGGAAGTAGGCAGGTCTATGGCTACACCTTC; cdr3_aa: CASSLGSRQVYGYTF
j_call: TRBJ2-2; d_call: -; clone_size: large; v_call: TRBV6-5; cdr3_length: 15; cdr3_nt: TGTGCCAGCAGTTACTCGTATAAGAACACCGGGGAGCTGTTTTTT; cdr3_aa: CASSYSYKNTGELFF
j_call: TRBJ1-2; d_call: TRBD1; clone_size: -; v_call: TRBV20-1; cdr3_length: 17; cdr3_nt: TGCAGTGCTAAAGGGGGAAGGGAGGGGGCCGTTAACTATGGCTACACCTTC; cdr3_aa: CSAKGGREGAVNYGYTF
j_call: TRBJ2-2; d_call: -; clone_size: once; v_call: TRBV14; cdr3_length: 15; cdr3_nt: TGTGCCAGCAGCCGCTTCATGGGGAACACCGGGGAGCTGTTTTTT; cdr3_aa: CASSRFMGNTGELFF
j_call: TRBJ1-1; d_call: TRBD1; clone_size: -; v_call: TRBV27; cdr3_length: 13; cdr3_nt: TGTGCCAGCAGGAGGACAGGGGGCACTGAAGCTTTCTTT; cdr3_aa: CASRRTGGTEAFF
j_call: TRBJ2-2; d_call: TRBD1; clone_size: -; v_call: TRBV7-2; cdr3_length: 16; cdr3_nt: TGTGCCAGCAGTATAATCGGGACAGCTTCCACCGGGGAGCTGTTTTTT; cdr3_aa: CASSIIGTASTGELFF
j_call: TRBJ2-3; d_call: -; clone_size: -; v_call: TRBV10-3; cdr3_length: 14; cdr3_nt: TGTGCCATCAGGGTCGGCAGGGACTCAGATACGCAGTATTTT; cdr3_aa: CAIRVGRDSDTQYF
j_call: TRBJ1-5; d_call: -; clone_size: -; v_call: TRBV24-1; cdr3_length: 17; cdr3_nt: TGTGCCACCAGTGACCCTAGGGGCGGAGATAGCAATCAGCCCCAGCATTTT; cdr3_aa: CATSDPRGGDSNQPQHF
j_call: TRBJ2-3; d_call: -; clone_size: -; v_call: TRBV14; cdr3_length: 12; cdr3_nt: TGTGCCAGCAGCCAAGATTGGGGTACGCAGTATTTT; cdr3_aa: CASSQDWGTQYF
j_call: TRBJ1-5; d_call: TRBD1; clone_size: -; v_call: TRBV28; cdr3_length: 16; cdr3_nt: TGTGCCAGCAGTCGGGGACAGGTTGGATGGAATCAGCCCCAGCATTTT; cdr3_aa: CASSRGQVGWNQPQHF
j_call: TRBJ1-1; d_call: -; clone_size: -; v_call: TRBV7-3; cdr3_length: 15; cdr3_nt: TGTGCCAGCAGCTTAGTCGGTGTAGTGAGCACTGAAGCTTTCTTT; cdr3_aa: CASSLVGVVSTEAFF
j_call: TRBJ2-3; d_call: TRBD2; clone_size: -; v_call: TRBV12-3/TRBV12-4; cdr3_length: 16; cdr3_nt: TGTGCCAGCAGTACCACGGGGGGAGCGTTGACAGATACGCAGTATTTT; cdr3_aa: CASSTTGGALTDTQYF
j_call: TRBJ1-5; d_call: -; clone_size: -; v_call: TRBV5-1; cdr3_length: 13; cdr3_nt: TGCGCCAGCAGCTTTACGAGCAATCAGCCCCAGCATTTT; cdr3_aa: CASSFTSNQPQHF
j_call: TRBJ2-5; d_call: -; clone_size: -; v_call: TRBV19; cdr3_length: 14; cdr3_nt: TGTGCCAGTAGTAAGGGGGGCCAACAGAAGACCCAGTACTTC; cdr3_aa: CASSKGGQQKTQYF
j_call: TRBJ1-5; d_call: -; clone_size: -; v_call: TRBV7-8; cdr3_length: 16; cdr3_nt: TGTGCCAGCAGTTTGCGTACGGTAGGGGTCAATCAGCCCCAGCATTTT; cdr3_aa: CASSLRTVGVNQPQHF
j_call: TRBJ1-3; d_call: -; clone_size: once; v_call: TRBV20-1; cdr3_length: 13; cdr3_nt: TGCAGTGCTTCCCAGGGAGCGGGAAACACCATATATTTT; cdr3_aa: CSASQGAGNTIYF
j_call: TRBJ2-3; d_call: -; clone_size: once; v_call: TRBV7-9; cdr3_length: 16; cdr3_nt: TGTGCCAGCAGCTTAAAAGCGGAATCTAGCACAGATACGCAGTATTTT; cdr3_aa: CASSLKAESSTDTQYF
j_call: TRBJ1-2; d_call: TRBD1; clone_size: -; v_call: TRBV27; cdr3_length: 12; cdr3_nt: TGTGCCACCTCACGACAGGGAAAGGGCTACACCTTC; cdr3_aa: CATSRQGKGYTF
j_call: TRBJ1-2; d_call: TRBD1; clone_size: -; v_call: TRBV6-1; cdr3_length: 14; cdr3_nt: TGTGCCAGCAGAGGACAGGGGGCGCTTAGGGGCTACACCTTC; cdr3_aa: CASRGQGALRGYTF
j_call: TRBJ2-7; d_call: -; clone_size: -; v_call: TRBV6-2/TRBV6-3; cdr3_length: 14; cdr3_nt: TGTGCCAGCAGGAGCGGGCAGGGCGGATACGAGCAGTACTTC; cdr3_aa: CASRSGQGGYEQYF
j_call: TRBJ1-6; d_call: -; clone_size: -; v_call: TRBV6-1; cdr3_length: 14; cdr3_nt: TGTGCCAGTAGACAGACGTATTCGGATTCACCCCTCCACTTT; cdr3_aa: CASRQTYSDSPLHF
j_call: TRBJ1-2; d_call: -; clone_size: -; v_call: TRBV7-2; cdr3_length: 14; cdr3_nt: TGTGCCAGCAGCTTGGTCGGGGTTGACTATGGCTACACCTTC; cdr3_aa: CASSLVGVDYGYTF
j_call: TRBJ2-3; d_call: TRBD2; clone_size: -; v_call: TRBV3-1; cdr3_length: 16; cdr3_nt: TGTGCCAGCAGCCAAGTAAACGGGGGGGCGTCAGATACGCAGTATTTT; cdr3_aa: CASSQVNGGASDTQYF
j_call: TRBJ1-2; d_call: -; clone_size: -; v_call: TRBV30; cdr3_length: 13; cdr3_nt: TGTGCCTGGAGTATGGGTGGCCACTATGGCTACACCTTC; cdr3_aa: CAWSMGGHYGYTF
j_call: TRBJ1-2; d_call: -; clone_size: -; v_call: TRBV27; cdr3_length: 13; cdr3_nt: TGTGCCAGCAGTTTACTCGGGGGGCAGGGCTACACCTTC; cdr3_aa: CASSLLGGQGYTF
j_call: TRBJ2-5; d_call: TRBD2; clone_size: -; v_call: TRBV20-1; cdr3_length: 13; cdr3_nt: TGCAGTGCGAGTCGGCTAGCGGAAGAGACCCAGTACTTC; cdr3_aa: CSASRLAEETQYF
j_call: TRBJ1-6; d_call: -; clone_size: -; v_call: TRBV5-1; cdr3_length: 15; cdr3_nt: TGCGCCAGCAGCTTAGGACGGTCGTATAATTCACCCCTCCACTTT; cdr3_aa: CASSLGRSYNSPLHF
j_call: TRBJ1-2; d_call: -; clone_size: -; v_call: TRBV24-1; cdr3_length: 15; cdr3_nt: TGTGCCACCAGTGACCCCGGCGGGACCGACCCTGGCTACACCTTC; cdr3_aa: CATSDPGGTDPGYTF
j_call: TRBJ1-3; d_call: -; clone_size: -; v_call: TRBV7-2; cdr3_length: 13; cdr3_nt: TGTGCCAGCAGCCCCTACGGGGTGGACACCATATATTTT; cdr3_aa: CASSPYGVDTIYF
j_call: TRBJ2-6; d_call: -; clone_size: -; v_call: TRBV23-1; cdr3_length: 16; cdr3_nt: TGCGCCGGGAAGGGTCAGCTTAACTCTGGGGCCAACGTCCTGACTTTC; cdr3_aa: CAGKGQLNSGANVLTF
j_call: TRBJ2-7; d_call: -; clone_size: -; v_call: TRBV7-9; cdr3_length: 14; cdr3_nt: TGTGCCAGCACCGCCCCACAGGCGGCCTACGAGCAGTACTTC; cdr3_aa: CASTAPQAAYEQYF
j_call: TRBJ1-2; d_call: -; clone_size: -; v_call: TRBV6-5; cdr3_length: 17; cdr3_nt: TGTGCCAGCAGTTACTCCTTATTTTCGGCGAAGAGCTATGGCTACACCTTC; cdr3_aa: CASSYSLFSAKSYGYTF
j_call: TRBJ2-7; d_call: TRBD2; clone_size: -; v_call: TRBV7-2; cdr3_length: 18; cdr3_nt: TGTGCCAGCAGCTGGGGACTAGCGGGGGACCAATTATCCTACGAGCAGTACTTC; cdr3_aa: CASSWGLAGDQLSYEQYF
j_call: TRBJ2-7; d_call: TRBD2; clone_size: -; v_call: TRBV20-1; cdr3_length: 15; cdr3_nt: TGCAGTGCTAGAGTTCCTAGCGGGAGTTCCTACGAGCAGTACTTC; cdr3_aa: CSARVPSGSSYEQYF
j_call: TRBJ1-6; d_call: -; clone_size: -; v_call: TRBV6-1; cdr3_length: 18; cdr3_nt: TGTGCCAGCAGCCGGTTTGTTTCGGGGACGTCCTATAATTCACCCCTCCACTTT; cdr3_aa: CASSRFVSGTSYNSPLHF
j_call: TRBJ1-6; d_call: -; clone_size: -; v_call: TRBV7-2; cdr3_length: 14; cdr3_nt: TGTGCCAGCAGCTTAACCCCAGGGGACTCACCCCTCCACTTT; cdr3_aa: CASSLTPGDSPLHF
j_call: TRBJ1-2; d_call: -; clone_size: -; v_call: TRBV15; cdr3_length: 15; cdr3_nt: TGTGCCACCAGCAGCGATCGACAGCTAAACTATGGCTACACCTTC; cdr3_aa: CATSSDRQLNYGYTF
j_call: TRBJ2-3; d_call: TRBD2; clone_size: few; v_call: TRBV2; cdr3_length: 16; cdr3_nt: TGTGCCAGCAGGGCCGGGACTAGCGGGGGGGAGGATACGCAGTATTTT; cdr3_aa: CASRAGTSGGEDTQYF
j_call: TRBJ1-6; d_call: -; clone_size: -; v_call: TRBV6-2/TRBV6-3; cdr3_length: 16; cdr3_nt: TGTGCCAGCAGCAAAGTCGAAACGGCTAATAATTCACCCCTCCACTTT; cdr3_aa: CASSKVETANNSPLHF
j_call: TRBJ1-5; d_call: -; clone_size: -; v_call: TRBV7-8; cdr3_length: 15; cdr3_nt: TGTGCCAGCAGCTTACGCGAGGAACGAAATCAGCCCCAGCATTTT; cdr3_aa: CASSLREERNQPQHF
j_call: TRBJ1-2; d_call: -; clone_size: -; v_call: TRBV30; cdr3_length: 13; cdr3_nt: TGTGCCTGGAGTGTCGGACAGTTCTATGGCTACACCTTC; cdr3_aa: CAWSVGQFYGYTF
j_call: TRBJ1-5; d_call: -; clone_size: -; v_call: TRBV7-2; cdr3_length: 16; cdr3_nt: TGTGCCAGCAGCTCCGGAGCGGGGCCCGGGGATCAGCCCCAGCATTTT; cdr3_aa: CASSSGAGPGDQPQHF
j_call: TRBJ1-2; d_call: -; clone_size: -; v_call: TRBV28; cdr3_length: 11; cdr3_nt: TGTGCCAGCAGTTTATCGGGGGGCTACACCTTC; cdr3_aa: CASSLSGGYTF
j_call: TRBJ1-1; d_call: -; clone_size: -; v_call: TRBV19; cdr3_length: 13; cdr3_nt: TGTGCCAGTAGTATACATTACGGCACTGAAGCTTTCTTT; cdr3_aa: CASSIHYGTEAFF
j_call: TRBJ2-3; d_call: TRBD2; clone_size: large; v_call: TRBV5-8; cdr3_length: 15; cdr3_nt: TGTGCCAGCAGCTTCCTAGCGGGGGTCACAGATACGCAGTATTTT; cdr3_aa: CASSFLAGVTDTQYF
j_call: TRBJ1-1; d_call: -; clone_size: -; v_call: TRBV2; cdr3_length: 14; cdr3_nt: TGTGCCAGCAGACCGACAGACCTTTTCCCTGAGGCTTTCTTT; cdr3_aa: CASRPTDLFPEAFF